This TCR beta chain was captured by sequencing in a study of cytomegalovirus exposure and HLA in healthy donors. CDR1 and CDR2 (germline): MNHEY, SMNVEV (reference sequence). The V and J ends lost 0 bases and 7 bases, in that order; junction bases with no gene match: 5. The CDR3 loop spans 15 amino acids. On this clone itself: Its antigen is currently unknown.

Measured with immunoSEQ multiplex PCR; TCRdb has only the in-frame clones, and not every one. The sample carries under 200,000 clones, 85% to 90% recorded once. Study results and caveats: The investigators catalogued 150 to 200 TCR beta chains as cytomegalovirus-associated. Later, an analysis found that TCR clusters from the first cohort tended to co-occur in the 110 or so validation repertoires.

The source of this sequence is a woman between 18 and 30 years old in good health and CMV-seropositive. V usage is TRBV27 and J usage is TRBJ1-4; 7 nucleotides agree with TRBD1. Material for sequencing was PBMCs. The DNA for the CDR3 is TGTGCCAGCAGTTTATCCGGGACAGCGTCTGAAAAACTGTTTTTT. It encodes CASSLSGTASEKLFF. Using reference TRBV27 and TRBJ1-4 for the parts outside the CDR3, the full variable domain is EAQVTQNPRYLITVTGKKLTVTCSQNMNHEYMSWYRQDPGLGLRQIYYSMNVEVTDKGDVPEGYKVSRKEKRNFPLILESPSPNQTSLYFCASSLSGTASEKLFFGSGTQLSVL.